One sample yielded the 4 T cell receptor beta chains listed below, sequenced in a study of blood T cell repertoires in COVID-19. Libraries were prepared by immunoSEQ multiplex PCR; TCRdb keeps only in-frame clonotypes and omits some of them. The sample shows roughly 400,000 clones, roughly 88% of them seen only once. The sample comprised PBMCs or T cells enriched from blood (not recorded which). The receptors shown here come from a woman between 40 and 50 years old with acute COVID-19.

CDR3 sequence (DNA): TGTGCCTGCAACCTGGACAGGGGTAACTATGGCTACACCTTC. Amino acids: CACNLDRGNYGYTF. This rearrangement joins TRBV5-5 to TRBJ1-2, with 9 bases matching TRBD1. The CDR3 totals 14 residues. Looked up from germline, CDR1 is SGHKS and CDR2 is YYEKEE (reference sequence). V was clipped by 10 bases and J by 1 base; unmatched bases: 8.

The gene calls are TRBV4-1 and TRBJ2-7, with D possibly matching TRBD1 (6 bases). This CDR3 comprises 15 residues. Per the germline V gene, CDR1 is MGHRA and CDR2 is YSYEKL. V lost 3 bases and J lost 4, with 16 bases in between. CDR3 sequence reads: CASSHSTGDYYEQYF. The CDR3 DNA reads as TGCGCCAGCAGCCATTCGACAGGCGACTATTACGAGCAGTACTTC.

The CDR3 loop is CATSDPSIPYEQYF. Written as DNA, the CDR3 is TGTGCCACCAGTGACCCTAGCATCCCCTACGAGCAGTACTTC. The chain recombines TRBV24-1 with TRBJ2-7; D may be TRBD2 (5 bases). Germline V gene data show CDR1 as KGHDR and CDR2 as SFDVKD. This CDR3 contains 14 residues. Trimming cost V 4 bases and J 2 bases, with 11 bases left between them.

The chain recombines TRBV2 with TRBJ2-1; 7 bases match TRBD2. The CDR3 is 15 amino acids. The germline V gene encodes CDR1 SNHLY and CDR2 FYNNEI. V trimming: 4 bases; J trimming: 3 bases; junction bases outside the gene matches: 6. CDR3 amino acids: CASSGGGALYNEQFF. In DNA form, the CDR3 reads TGTGCCAGCAGTGGGGGGGGAGCCCTCTACAATGAGCAGTTCTTC.